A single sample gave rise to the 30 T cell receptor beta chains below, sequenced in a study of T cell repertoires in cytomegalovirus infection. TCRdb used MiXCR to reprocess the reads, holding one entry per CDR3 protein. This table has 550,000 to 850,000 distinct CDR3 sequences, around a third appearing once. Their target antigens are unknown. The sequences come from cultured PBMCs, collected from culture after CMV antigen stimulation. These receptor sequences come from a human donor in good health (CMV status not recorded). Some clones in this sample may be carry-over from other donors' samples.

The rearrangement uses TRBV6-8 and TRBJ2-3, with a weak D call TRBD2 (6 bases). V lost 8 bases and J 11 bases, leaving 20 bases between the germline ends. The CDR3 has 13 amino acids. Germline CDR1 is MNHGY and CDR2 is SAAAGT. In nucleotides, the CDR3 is TGTGCCAGCGGGCGGGATCCCGTCACAAGGCAGTATTTT. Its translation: CASGRDPVTRQYF.

DNA for the CDR3: TGTGCCAGCAGCGCCCCTAGCGTGGGTAGAGGAGAGACCCAGTACTTC. Translation gives CASSAPSVGRGETQYF. The rearrangement joins TRBV5-3 to TRBJ2-5; D is perhaps TRBD2 (6 bases). TRBV5-3 counts as an open reading frame of uncertain function. Trimming took off 8 bases at V and 4 bases at J, with 24 bases between the two ends. This CDR3 spans 16 amino acids.

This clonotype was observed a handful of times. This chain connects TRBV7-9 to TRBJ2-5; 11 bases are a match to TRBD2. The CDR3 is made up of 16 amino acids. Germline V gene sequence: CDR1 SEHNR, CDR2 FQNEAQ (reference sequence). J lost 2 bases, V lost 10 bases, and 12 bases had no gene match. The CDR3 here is CATNKVTSGTQETQYF. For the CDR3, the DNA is TGTGCCACCAACAAAGTGACTAGCGGGACACAAGAGACCCAGTACTTC.

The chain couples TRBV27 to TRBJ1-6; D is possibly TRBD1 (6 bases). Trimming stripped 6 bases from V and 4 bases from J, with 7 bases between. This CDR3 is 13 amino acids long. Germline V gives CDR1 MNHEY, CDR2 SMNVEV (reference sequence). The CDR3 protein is CASRGAYNSPLHF. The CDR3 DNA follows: TGTGCCAGCAGGGGGGCTTATAATTCACCCCTCCACTTT.

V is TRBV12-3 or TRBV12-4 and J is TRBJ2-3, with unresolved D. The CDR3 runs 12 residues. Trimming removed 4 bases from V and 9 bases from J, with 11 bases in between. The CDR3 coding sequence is TGTGCCAGCAGTTATCAGGTCTGGACGCAGTATTTT. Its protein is CASSYQVWTQYF.

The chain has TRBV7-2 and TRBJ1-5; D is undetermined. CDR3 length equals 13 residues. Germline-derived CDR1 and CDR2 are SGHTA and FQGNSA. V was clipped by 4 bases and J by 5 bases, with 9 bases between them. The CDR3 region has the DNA TGTGCCAGCAGCTACGAGATTGATCAGCCCCAGCATTTT. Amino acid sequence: CASSYEIDQPQHF.

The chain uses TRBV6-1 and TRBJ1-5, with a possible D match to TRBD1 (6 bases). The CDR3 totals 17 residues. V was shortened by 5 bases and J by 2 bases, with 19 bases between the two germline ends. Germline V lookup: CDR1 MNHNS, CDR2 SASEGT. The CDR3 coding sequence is TGTGCCAGCAGTAACGGCCCAGGGGATAGCGGCAATCAGCCCCAGCATTTT. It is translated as CASSNGPGDSGNQPQHF.

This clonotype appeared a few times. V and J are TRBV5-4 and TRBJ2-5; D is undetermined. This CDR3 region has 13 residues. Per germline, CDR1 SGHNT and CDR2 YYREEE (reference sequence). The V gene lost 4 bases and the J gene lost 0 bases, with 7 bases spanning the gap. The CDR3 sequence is CASSQENQETQYF. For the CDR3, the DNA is TGTGCCAGCAGCCAAGAAAACCAAGAGACCCAGTACTTC.

This chain's CDR3 is CASSLVPVGNTEAFF. Written as DNA, the CDR3 is TGTGCCAGCAGTTTAGTGCCCGTGGGGAACACTGAAGCTTTCTTT. The rearrangement joins TRBV12-3 or TRBV12-4 to TRBJ1-1; no definite D call. This CDR3 is built from 15 residues. The V gene lost 1 base and the J gene lost 1 base, with 10 bases spanning the gap.

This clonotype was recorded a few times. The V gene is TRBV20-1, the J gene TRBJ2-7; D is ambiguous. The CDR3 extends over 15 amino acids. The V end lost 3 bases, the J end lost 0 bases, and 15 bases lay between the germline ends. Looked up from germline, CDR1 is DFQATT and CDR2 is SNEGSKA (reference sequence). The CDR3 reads CSARGPSTGSYEQYF. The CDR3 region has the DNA TGCAGTGCTAGGGGTCCGTCGACGGGCTCCTACGAGCAGTACTTC.

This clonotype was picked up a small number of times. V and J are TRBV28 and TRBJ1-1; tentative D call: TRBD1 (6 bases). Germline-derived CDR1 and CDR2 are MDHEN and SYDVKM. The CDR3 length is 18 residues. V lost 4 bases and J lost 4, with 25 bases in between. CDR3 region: CASSSTTKGGPLVTEAFF. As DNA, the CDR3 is TGTGCCAGCAGTTCAACAACCAAAGGGGGACCGCTGGTCACTGAAGCTTTCTTT.

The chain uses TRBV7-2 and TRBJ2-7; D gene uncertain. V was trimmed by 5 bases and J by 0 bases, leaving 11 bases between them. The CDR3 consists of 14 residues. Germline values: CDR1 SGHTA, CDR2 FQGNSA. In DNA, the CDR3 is TGTGCCAGCAGCCCAGCGTGGAGCTCCTACGAGCAGTACTTC. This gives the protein CASSPAWSSYEQYF.

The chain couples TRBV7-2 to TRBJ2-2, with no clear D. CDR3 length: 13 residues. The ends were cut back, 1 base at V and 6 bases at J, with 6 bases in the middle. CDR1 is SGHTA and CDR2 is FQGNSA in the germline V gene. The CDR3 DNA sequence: TGTGCCAGCAGCTTAGACCCAGCCGGGGAGCTGTTTTTT. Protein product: CASSLDPAGELFF.

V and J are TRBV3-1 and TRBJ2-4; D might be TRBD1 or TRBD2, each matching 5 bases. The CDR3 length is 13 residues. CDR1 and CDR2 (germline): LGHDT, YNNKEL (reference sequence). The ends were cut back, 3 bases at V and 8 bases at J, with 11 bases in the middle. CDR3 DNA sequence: TGTGCCAGCAGCCAGGGCAGAGGGGACATTCAGTACTTC. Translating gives CASSQGRGDIQYF.

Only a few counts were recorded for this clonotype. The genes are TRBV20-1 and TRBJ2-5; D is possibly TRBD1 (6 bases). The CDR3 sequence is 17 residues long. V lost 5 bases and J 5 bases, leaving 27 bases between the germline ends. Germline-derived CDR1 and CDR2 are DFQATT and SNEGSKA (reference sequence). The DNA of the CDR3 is TGCAGTGCTCCCCCCATAGAGACAGGCGCGAGAGGGGAGACCCAGTACTTC. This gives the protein CSAPPIETGARGETQYF.

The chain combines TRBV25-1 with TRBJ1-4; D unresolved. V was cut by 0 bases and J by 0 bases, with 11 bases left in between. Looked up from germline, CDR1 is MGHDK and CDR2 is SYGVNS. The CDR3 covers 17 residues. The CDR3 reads CASSEYREIATNEKLFF. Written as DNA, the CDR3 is TGTGCCAGCAGTGAATATAGGGAAATTGCAACTAATGAAAAACTGTTTTTT.

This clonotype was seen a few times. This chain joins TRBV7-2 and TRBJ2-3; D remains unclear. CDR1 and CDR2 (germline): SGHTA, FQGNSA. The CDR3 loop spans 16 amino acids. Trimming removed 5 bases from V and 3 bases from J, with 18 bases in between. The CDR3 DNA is TGTGCCAGCAGCCCTGACAAGTTTGCAGTGACAGATACGCAGTATTTT. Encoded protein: CASSPDKFAVTDTQYF.

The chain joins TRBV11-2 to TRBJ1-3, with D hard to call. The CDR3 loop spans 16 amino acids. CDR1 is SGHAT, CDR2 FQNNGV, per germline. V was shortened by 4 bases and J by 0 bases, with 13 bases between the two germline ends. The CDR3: CASSYVPGGSGNTIYF. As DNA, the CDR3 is TGTGCCAGCAGCTATGTACCCGGCGGCTCTGGAAACACCATATATTTT.

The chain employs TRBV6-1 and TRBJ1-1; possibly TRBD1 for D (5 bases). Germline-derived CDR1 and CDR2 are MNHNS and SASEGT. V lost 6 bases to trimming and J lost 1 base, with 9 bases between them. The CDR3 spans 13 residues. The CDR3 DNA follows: TGTGCCAGCAGGGGGCTAGGGAACACTGAAGCTTTCTTT. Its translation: CASRGLGNTEAFF.

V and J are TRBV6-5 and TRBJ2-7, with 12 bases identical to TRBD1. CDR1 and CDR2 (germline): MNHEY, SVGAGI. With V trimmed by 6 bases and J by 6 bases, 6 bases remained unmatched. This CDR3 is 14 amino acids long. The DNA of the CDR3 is TGTGCCAGCAGGAGGGACAGGGGGCCAGGCGAGCAGTACTTC. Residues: CASRRDRGPGEQYF.

As DNA, the CDR3 is TGCAGTGCCCGTGGGACTAGCGGGACCCTCTCCTACAATGAGCAGTTCTTC. Protein sequence: CSARGTSGTLSYNEQFF. The chain joins TRBV20-1 to TRBJ2-1; 13 positions agree with TRBD2. J lost 0 bases, V lost 6 bases, and 8 bases had no gene match. The germline gives CDR1 DFQATT, CDR2 SNEGSKA (reference sequence). This CDR3 spans 17 amino acids.

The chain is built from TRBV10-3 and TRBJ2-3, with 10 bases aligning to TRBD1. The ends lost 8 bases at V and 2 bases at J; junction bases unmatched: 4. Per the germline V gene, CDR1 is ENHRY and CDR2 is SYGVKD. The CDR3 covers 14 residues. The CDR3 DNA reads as TGTGCCATCCGGACAGGGGGTACCACAGATACGCAGTATTTT. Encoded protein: CAIRTGGTTDTQYF.

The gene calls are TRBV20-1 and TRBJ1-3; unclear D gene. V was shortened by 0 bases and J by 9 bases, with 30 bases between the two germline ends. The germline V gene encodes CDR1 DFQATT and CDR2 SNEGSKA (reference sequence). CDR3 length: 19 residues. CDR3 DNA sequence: TGCAGTGCTAGAGATCAGAGTATCAGGAGATCGTCTACCAGAAGCACCATATATTTT. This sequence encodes CSARDQSIRRSSTRSTIYF.

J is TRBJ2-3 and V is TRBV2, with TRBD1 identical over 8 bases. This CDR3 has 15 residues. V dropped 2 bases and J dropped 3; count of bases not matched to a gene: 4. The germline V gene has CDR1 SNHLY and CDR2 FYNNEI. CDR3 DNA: TGTGCCAGCAGTGAATCGACAGGGGAGACAGATACGCAGTATTTT. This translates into CASSESTGETDTQYF.

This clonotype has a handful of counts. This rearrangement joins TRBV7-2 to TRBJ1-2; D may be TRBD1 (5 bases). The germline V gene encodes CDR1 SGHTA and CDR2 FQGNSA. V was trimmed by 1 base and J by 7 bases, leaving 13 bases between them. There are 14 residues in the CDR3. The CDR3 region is CASSLGRGGFGYTF. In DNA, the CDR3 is TGTGCCAGCAGCTTAGGACGTGGGGGATTTGGCTACACCTTC.

As DNA, the CDR3 is TGTGCCAGTAGTAGGGATCAGATAAACTATGGCTACACCTTC. Its protein is CASSRDQINYGYTF. The gene calls are TRBV19 and TRBJ1-2; D gene uncertain. Germline loops: CDR1 LNHDA, CDR2 SQIVND (reference sequence). V gave up 4 bases and J gave up 2 bases, with 11 bases separating them. The length of the CDR3 is 14 residues.

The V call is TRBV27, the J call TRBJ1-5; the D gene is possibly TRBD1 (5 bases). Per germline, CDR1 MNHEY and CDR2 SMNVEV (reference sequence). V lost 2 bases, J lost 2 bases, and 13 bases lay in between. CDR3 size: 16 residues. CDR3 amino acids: CASSLEGPQGNQPQHF. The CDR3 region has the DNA TGTGCCAGCAGTTTAGAGGGGCCCCAGGGCAATCAGCCCCAGCATTTT.

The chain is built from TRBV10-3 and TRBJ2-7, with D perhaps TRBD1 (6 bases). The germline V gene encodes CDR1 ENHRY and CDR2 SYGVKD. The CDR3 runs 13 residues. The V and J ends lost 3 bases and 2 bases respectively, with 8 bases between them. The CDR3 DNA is TGTGCCATCAGTGATCCAGGGGCCTACGAGCAGTACTTC. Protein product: CAISDPGAYEQYF.

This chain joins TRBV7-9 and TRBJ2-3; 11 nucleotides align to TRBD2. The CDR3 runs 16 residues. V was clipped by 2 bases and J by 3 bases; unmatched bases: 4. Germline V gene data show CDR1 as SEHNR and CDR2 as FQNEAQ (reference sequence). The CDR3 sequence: CASSLRTSGPTDTQYF. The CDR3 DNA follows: TGTGCCAGCAGCTTACGGACTAGCGGGCCTACAGATACGCAGTATTTT.

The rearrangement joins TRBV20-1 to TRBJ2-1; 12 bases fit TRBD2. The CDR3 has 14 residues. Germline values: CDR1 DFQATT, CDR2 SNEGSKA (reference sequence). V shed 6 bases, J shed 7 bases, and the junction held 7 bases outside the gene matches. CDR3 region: CSAPTSGSFNEQFF. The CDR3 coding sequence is TGCAGTGCCCCGACTAGCGGGAGTTTTAATGAGCAGTTCTTC.